Listed here are 7 T cell receptor beta chains from one sample, sequenced in a study of cytomegalovirus exposure and HLA in healthy donors. With 60 Vbeta and 13 Jbeta primers, the PCR was carried out. Libraries were prepared by immunoSEQ multiplex PCR; TCRdb keeps only in-frame clonotypes and omits some of them. The table lists 40,000 to 55,000 clones, approximately 70% of them singletons. Sample: PBMCs. These TCRs come from a man aged 18 to 29 in good health and CMV-seronegative.

This rearrangement joins TRBV6-5 to TRBJ2-2; D is perhaps TRBD1 (5 bases). V was pared by 2 bases and J by 4 bases, with 11 bases between. Per the germline V gene, CDR1 is MNHEY and CDR2 is SVGAGI. The CDR3 has 15 amino acids. CDR3 in DNA: TGTGCCAGCAGTTACGCCCGACAGACCACCGGGGAGCTGTTTTTT. This translates into CASSYARQTTGELFF.

The rearrangement uses TRBV27 and TRBJ2-5, with a possible D match to TRBD2 (6 bases). Trimming took off 9 bases at V and 2 bases at J, with 13 bases between the two ends. Germline V CDR1 and CDR2: MNHEY, SMNVEV (reference sequence). The CDR3 is made up of 13 amino acids. The CDR3 DNA follows: TGTGCCAGTCGGGGGTCCTTACAAGAGACCCAGTACTTC. Translated: CASRGSLQETQYF.

This clone came up a few times. The chain employs TRBV2 and TRBJ2-7; 10 bases line up with TRBD1. The CDR3 has 15 amino acids. The V gene end was trimmed by 6 bases and the J gene end by 3 bases; junction bases not matched to a gene: 8. The germline CDR1 and CDR2 sequences are SNHLY and FYNNEI. In DNA, the CDR3 is TGTGCCAGCAGACGGCCCGGGACAGGGGTCTACGAGCAGTACTTC. This encodes CASRRPGTGVYEQYF.

The chain has TRBV29-1 and TRBJ1-1, with 9 bases fitting TRBD1. There are 13 residues in the CDR3. Germline V gives CDR1 SQVTM, CDR2 ANQGSEA. Trimming cost V 6 bases and J 1 base; bases outside gene matches: 3. The CDR3 sequence: CSVRTGENTEAFF. CDR3 DNA sequence: TGCAGCGTGAGGACAGGGGAGAACACTGAAGCTTTCTTT.

V and J are TRBV7-9 and TRBJ2-7, with 7 bases aligning to TRBD1. CDR1 is SEHNR and CDR2 is FQNEAQ in the germline V gene (reference sequence). The CDR3 has 16 amino acids. The J segment lost 3 bases and the V segment lost 1 base, leaving 9 bases of the junction unmatched. The CDR3 DNA reads TGTGCCAGCAGCTTAGGGGCCACAGGGGTCAACTACGAGCAGTACTTC. The encoded protein is CASSLGATGVNYEQYF.

For the CDR3, the DNA is TGTGCCAGCAGTGGCGGTCAGCCCCAGCATTTT. This encodes CASSGGQPQHF. This chain uses TRBV2 with TRBJ1-5, with D unresolved. Germline CDR1 and CDR2: SNHLY and FYNNEI. Trimming removed 4 bases from V and 6 bases from J, with 4 bases in between. The CDR3 contains 11 residues.

The chain joins TRBV7-2 to TRBJ1-1; weak D call: TRBD1 (6 bases). Germline CDR1 SGHTA, CDR2 FQGNSA. The ends were cut back, 8 bases at V and 5 bases at J, with 9 bases in the middle. The CDR3 has 11 residues. CDR3 coding DNA: TGTGCCAGCCGTAGGGGGACTGAAGCTTTCTTT. Translating gives CASRRGTEAFF.